The 20 T cell receptor beta chains presented below share a single source sample, sequenced in a study of molecular identifiers for immune sequencing clone quantification. MiXCR was run by TCRdb on the PCR reads, yielding one entry per CDR3 protein. This sample has 15,000 to 20,000 distinct CDR3 sequences, with roughly 20% found just once. The sequencing input was naive CD8+ T cells from blood, with Jurkat cell RNA spiked in. Subset denoted: FACS-sorted CD8+CD4-CCR7+CD45RA+ naive T cells. The receptors here all came from a human donor in good health. Some libraries in this study had Jurkat cell RNA spiked in.

This clonotype showed up many times. The V gene is TRBV12-3 or TRBV12-4, the J gene TRBJ1-4, with D possibly matching TRBD1 (5 bases). The V end lost 3 bases, the J end lost 7 bases, and 12 bases lay between the germline ends. The CDR3 runs 14 residues. Here the CDR3 DNA reads TGTGCCAGCAGTTTTACAGGTTTGGGTGAAAAACTGTTTTTT. The encoded protein is CASSFTGLGEKLFF.

This clonotype was seen ten or more times. The chain joins TRBV7-9 to TRBJ2-7, with 8 bases lining up with TRBD1. CDR3 length: 13 residues. The germline V gene encodes CDR1 SEHNR and CDR2 FQNEAQ (reference sequence). Trimming removed 1 base from V and 6 bases from J; junction bases left unmatched: 2. The CDR3 DNA reads as TGTGCCAGCAGCTTAGGTACAGGGGGCGAGCAGTACTTC. It codes for CASSLGTGGEQYF.

Worth noting for this clonotype: Likely a read error: the CDR3 ends without its conserved phenylalanine or tryptophan. This chain connects TRBV6-5 to TRBJ2-2; D remains unclear. CDR3 length: 13 residues. Trimming pared 2 bases from V and 4 bases from J, leaving 5 bases between. Germline assignment: CDR1 MNHEY and CDR2 SVGAGI. CDR3 DNA: TGTGCCAGCAGTTACCGCGTCACCGGGGAGCTGTTTTAT. Encoded protein: CASSYRVTGELFY.

With regard to this clonotype: The junction does not match germline at one end; this may be a read error. The chain combines TRBV6-2 or TRBV6-3 with TRBJ2-5, with a tentative D call TRBD1 (6 bases). The CDR3 spans 15 residues. Per the germline V gene, CDR1 is MNHEY and CDR2 is SVGEGT. The CDR3 region is CASSSDWTEQESQYF. The CDR3 nucleotides read TGTGCCAGCAGTTCCGATTGGACAGAACAAGAGTCCCAGTACTTC.

The chain uses TRBV13 and TRBJ1-1; D may be TRBD1 (5 bases). V shed 5 bases and J shed 0 bases, with 19 bases lying between them. Germline lookup yields CDR1 PRHDT and CDR2 FYEKMQ (reference sequence). The CDR3 length is 17 residues. The CDR3 here is CASSEGGAILMNTEAFF. CDR3 coding DNA: TGTGCCAGCAGCGAAGGAGGGGCAATCTTGATGAACACTGAAGCTTTCTTT.

This clonotype was detected a few times. The rearrangement joins TRBV14 to TRBJ2-1; D unclear. The CDR3 spans 13 residues. With 3 bases removed from V and 9 bases from J, the gap between germline ends came to 12 bases. Germline V gives CDR1 SGHDN, CDR2 FVKESK. The DNA of the CDR3 is TGTGCCAGCAGCCAGGTCAATGCTGGTGAGCAGTTCTTC. Protein product: CASSQVNAGEQFF.

This clonotype has only one observation. A much larger clone sits a single nucleotide away, making a read error possible. V usage is TRBV11-2 and J usage is TRBJ2-2; 14 nucleotides align to TRBD2. CDR3 length equals 17 residues. Germline CDR1 SGHAT, CDR2 FQNNGV. The CDR3 nucleotides are TGTGCCAGCAGCCAGGGACTAGCGGGAGTGCACGCCGGGGGGCTGTTTTTT. Translating gives CASSQGLAGVHAGGLFF.

CDR3 coding DNA: TGCAGCGTTGAAGCAGGTACCTACGAGCAGTACTTC. Protein sequence: CSVEAGTYEQYF. The chain is built from TRBV29-1 and TRBJ2-7; D is uncertain. V dropped 1 base and J dropped 2 bases, with 6 bases sitting between them. The CDR3 has 12 residues. Looked up from germline, CDR1 is SQVTM and CDR2 is ANQGSEA.

This clonotype was counted at least ten times. The chain joins TRBV20-1 to TRBJ2-1; D assignment may be TRBD1 or TRBD2 (5 bases each). Germline V CDR1 and CDR2: DFQATT, SNEGSKA (reference sequence). The CDR3 extends over 12 amino acids. Trimming shortened V by 0 bases and J by 8 bases, and 8 bases separated the two germline ends. DNA of the CDR3: TGCAGTGCTAGAGATCTGGGGGATGAGCAGTTCTTC. This sequence encodes CSARDLGDEQFF.

This chain uses TRBV19 with TRBJ1-1; no definite D call. This CDR3 is built from 13 residues. V lost 2 bases, J lost 0 bases, and 4 bases lay in between. CDR1 and CDR2 from the germline V gene are LNHDA and SQIVND (reference sequence). CDR3 sequence: CASSIIVNTEAFF. In DNA, the CDR3 is TGTGCCAGTAGTATAATAGTGAACACTGAAGCTTTCTTT.

This clonotype appeared many times. The V call is TRBV5-6, the J call TRBJ2-7; TRBD1 matches at 7 bases. CDR3 size: 12 residues. The V gene end was trimmed by 3 bases and the J gene end by 6 bases; junction bases not matched to a gene: 3. CDR1 is SGHDT and CDR2 is YYEEEE in the germline V gene. The CDR3 DNA follows: TGTGCCAGCAGCTATGACAGGGTCGAGCAGTACTTC. Protein sequence: CASSYDRVEQYF.

This chain connects TRBV12-3 or TRBV12-4 to TRBJ1-4; D perhaps matches TRBD1 (5 bases). CDR3 length: 14 residues. V was shortened by 6 bases and J by 5 bases, with 13 bases between the two germline ends. The CDR3 loop reads CASRTDISNEKLFF. CDR3 nucleotide sequence: TGTGCCAGCAGGACGGACATTTCAAATGAAAAACTGTTTTTT.

By frequency in the sample, this clonotype is medium-sized. The chain has TRBV5-1 and TRBJ2-7, with TRBD2 as a possible D gene (6 bases). Germline CDR1 and CDR2: SGHRS and YFSETQ. Trimming shortened V by 2 bases and J by 0 bases, and 9 bases separated the two germline ends. The CDR3 consists of 14 residues. Here the CDR3 reads CASSFGGISYEQYF. In nucleotides, the CDR3 is TGCGCCAGCAGCTTTGGGGGGATCTCCTACGAGCAGTACTTC.

This clonotype came up a few times. V usage is TRBV28 and J usage is TRBJ2-1; weak D call: TRBD2 (5 bases). The CDR3 covers 15 residues. Between the trimmed V and J ends, which lost 0 bases and 5 bases, there was a span of 11 bases. CDR1 and CDR2 (germline): MDHEN, SYDVKM. CDR3 DNA sequence: TGTGCCAGCAGTTTATGGACTACTCGAAACAATGAGCAGTTCTTC. Its translation: CASSLWTTRNNEQFF.

A note on this clonotype: A much larger clone is a single base away; this may be a read error. This rearrangement joins TRBV27 to TRBJ2-3; 7 bases agree with TRBD1. V was pared by 5 bases and J by 2 bases, with 10 bases of the junction left unmatched. Per the germline V gene, CDR1 is MNHEY and CDR2 is SMNVEV (reference sequence). The CDR3 has 16 residues. The DNA for the CDR3 is TGTGCCAGCAGTGTAACTTCCGGGACAGCCACAGATACGCAGTATTTT. This encodes CASSVTSGTATDTQYF.

The chain joins TRBV25-1 to TRBJ2-7, with a tentative D call TRBD1 (6 bases). Looked up from germline, CDR1 is MGHDK and CDR2 is SYGVNS. There are 16 residues in the CDR3. V lost 4 bases to trimming and J lost 6 bases, with 22 bases between them. The CDR3 bases are TGTGCCAGCAGTGCACTCAGGGGATGGCATCTCTCCGAGCAGTACTTC. This translates into CASSALRGWHLSEQYF.

This clonotype was seen ten or more times. This chain joins TRBV10-3 and TRBJ2-1, with 9 bases fitting TRBD2. Trimming removed 9 bases from V and 6 bases from J; junction bases left unmatched: 15. Germline CDR1 ENHRY, CDR2 SYGVKD. The length of the CDR3 is 16 residues. The CDR3 DNA follows: TGTGCCATATCCTCCTTAGGGAGCGGGAGGAGCAATGAGCAGTTCTTC. It yields the protein CAISSLGSGRSNEQFF.

The chain has TRBV4-3 and TRBJ2-7; 8 bases line up with TRBD1. The CDR3 contains 15 residues. J lost 2 bases, V lost 1 base, and 4 bases had no gene match. Germline V gives CDR1 LGHNA, CDR2 YSLEER. The CDR3 nucleotides read TGCGCCAGCAGCCAAGGGACAGGGTTACCCTACGAGCAGTACTTC. This sequence encodes CASSQGTGLPYEQYF.

This clonotype ranks as medium-sized. The V and J genes are TRBV5-6 and TRBJ1-1, with TRBD1 identical over 9 bases. The CDR3 contains 14 residues. Germline values: CDR1 SGHDT, CDR2 YYEEEE. Trimming took 4 bases from V and 0 from J; bases not matched to a gene: 1. CDR3 sequence reads: CASSRDRVNTEAFF. DNA for the CDR3: TGTGCCAGCAGCCGGGACAGGGTGAACACTGAAGCTTTCTTT.

In this sample, this clonotype turned up a few times. One end of the junction fails to match germline, which may point to a read error. V gene TRBV5-6 combines with J gene TRBJ1-1; possibly TRBD1 for D (6 bases). Germline loops: CDR1 SGHDT, CDR2 YYEEEE. The CDR3 has 15 amino acids. The CDR3 coding sequence is TGTGCCAGCAGTTTGGGACAACAAATGAACACTGAAGCTTTCTTT. The encoded protein is CASSLGQQMNTEAFF.